The 29 T cell receptor beta chains presented below share a single source sample, sequenced in a study of shared clonotypes between healthy human individuals. Method: immunoSEQ multiplex PCR; TCRdb's copy keeps in-frame clones and lacks some. The sample lists around 750,000 clones, 74% occurring once. Sequencing input: memory CD4+ T cells sorted from blood. Subset: CD45RA-negative fraction. Receptors were obtained from a woman aged 30 to 39 in good health.

The chain uses TRBV19 and TRBJ2-5, with 7 positions matching TRBD1. The CDR3 loop spans 14 amino acids. V was pared by 6 bases and J by 4 bases, with 8 bases of the junction left unmatched. Germline V lookup: CDR1 LNHDA, CDR2 SQIVND (reference sequence). Here the CDR3 DNA reads TGTGCCAGTAGAGCCACAGGGGTGCCAGAGACCCAGTACTTC. It specifies CASRATGVPETQYF.

This clone was detected only a few times. The same CDR3 arises from other DNA sequences in this sample as well. This chain joins TRBV2 and TRBJ1-1; a weak D match, TRBD1 (6 bases). Trimming removed 1 base from V and 3 bases from J, with 6 bases in between. This CDR3 spans 13 amino acids. Germline CDR1 reads SNHLY; CDR2 reads FYNNEI. CDR3 in DNA: TGTGCCAGCAGTGAAGACAGGGACACTGAAGCTTTCTTT. Translation gives CASSEDRDTEAFF.

This clone was seen just once. The V call is TRBV7-9, the J call TRBJ1-3, with D uncertain. The germline V gene has CDR1 SEHNR and CDR2 FQNEAQ (reference sequence). CDR3 size: 16 residues. V lost 5 bases, J lost 0 bases, and 14 bases lay in between. In DNA form, the CDR3 reads TGTGCCAGCAGCCCACCTGGACCCAGCTCTGGAAACACCATATATTTT. This sequence encodes CASSPPGPSSGNTIYF.

The chain carries TRBV5-4 and TRBJ2-7, with D maybe TRBD2 (6 bases). V was pared by 1 base and J by 1 base, with 9 bases between. The length of the CDR3 is 14 residues. Germline values: CDR1 SGHNT, CDR2 YYREEE (reference sequence). The CDR3 region is CASSLPSESYEQYF. CDR3 coding DNA: TGTGCCAGCAGCTTGCCTAGCGAATCCTACGAGCAGTACTTC.

This chain links TRBV5-1 with TRBJ2-2; 7 bases map to TRBD1. The CDR3 covers 15 residues. Germline CDR1 reads SGHRS; CDR2 reads YFSETQ. The junction had 6 bases not matched to a gene; V was cut back by 0 bases and J by 7 bases. CDR3 residues: CASSLADRDNGELFF. The CDR3 DNA follows: TGCGCCAGCAGCTTGGCCGACAGGGATAACGGGGAGCTGTTTTTT. The whole variable domain, remainder taken from reference TRBV5-1 and TRBJ2-2, is KAGVTQTPRYLIKTRGQQVTLSCSPISGHRSVSWYQQTPGQGLQFLFEYFSETQRNKGNFPGRFSGRQFSNSRSEMNVSTLELGDSALYLCASSLADRDNGELFFGEGSRLTVL.

This clone was seen only a few times. The J gene is TRBJ2-1, the V gene TRBV10-2; no reliable D call. The CDR3 has 14 amino acids. The V end lost 0 bases, the J end lost 5 bases, and 8 bases lay between the germline ends. Germline V CDR1 and CDR2: WSHSY, SAAADI. The CDR3 sequence: CASSESSLDNEQFF. In DNA form, the CDR3 reads TGCGCCAGCAGTGAGTCTAGTCTCGACAATGAGCAGTTCTTC.

The gene calls are TRBV18 and TRBJ2-1; 12 nucleotides agree with TRBD2. CDR1 and CDR2 from the germline V gene are KGHSH and LQKENI. Trimming took 4 bases from V and 6 from J; bases not matched to a gene: 4. There are 15 residues in the CDR3. The CDR3 sequence is CASSLTSGRFNEQFF. The CDR3 DNA reads as TGTGCCAGCTCACTCACTAGCGGGAGGTTCAATGAGCAGTTCTTC.

The rearrangement joins TRBV20-1 to TRBJ2-7; the D gene is possibly TRBD1 (6 bases). The CDR3 spans 11 residues. From germline, CDR1 is DFQATT and CDR2 SNEGSKA (reference sequence). V lost 1 base, J lost 13 bases, and 14 bases lay in between. This CDR3 is CSARGGGPFYF. As DNA, the CDR3 is TGCAGTGCTAGAGGAGGGGGTCCCTTTTACTTC.

This rearrangement joins TRBV7-8 to TRBJ1-1; D is unresolved. The V and J ends lost 3 bases and 7 bases respectively, with 6 bases between them. The CDR3 is 11 residues long. Per the germline V gene, CDR1 is SGHVS and CDR2 is FQNEAQ. The CDR3 DNA reads as TGTGCCAGCAGCTTTTCTAGTGAAGCTTTCTTT. This gives the protein CASSFSSEAFF.

The chain recombines TRBV9 with TRBJ1-6, with D maybe TRBD1 (5 bases). V lost 3 bases to trimming and J lost 6 bases, with 10 bases between them. Germline V CDR1 and CDR2: SGDLS, YYNGEE. This CDR3 is 14 amino acids long. CDR3 residues: CASSGRVANSPLHF. Here the CDR3 DNA reads TGTGCCAGCAGCGGCAGGGTTGCTAATTCACCCCTCCACTTT.

This clone was seen only a few times. J is TRBJ1-5 and V is TRBV6-4; D remains unclear. There are 13 residues in the CDR3. Germline V gene lookup returns CDR1 MRHNA and CDR2 SNTAGT. The ends were cut back, 5 bases at V and 0 bases at J, with 5 bases in the middle. CDR3 amino acids: CASSQDSNQPQHF. The CDR3, as DNA: TGTGCCAGCAGTCAGGATAGCAATCAGCCCCAGCATTTT.

The chain employs TRBV28 and TRBJ2-5; 16 positions agree with TRBD2. The germline gives CDR1 MDHEN, CDR2 SYDVKM. Germline trimming cut 2 bases from V and 5 bases from J; bases unmatched to any gene: 2. The CDR3 totals 16 residues. The CDR3 bases are TGTGCCAGCAGTTTACAGGGACTAGCGGGAGGGGAGACCCAGTACTTC. This sequence encodes CASSLQGLAGGETQYF.

The J gene is TRBJ1-5, the V gene TRBV5-1; a possible D gene is TRBD1 (5 bases). V lost 2 bases, J lost 6 bases, and 12 bases lay in between. The CDR3 is 14 residues long. Looked up from germline, CDR1 is SGHRS and CDR2 is YFSETQ. The CDR3 protein is CASSLGEEGQPQHF. The CDR3 coding sequence is TGCGCCAGCAGCTTAGGGGAAGAGGGTCAGCCCCAGCATTTT. Based on the CDR3 plus reference TRBV5-1 and TRBJ1-5, the full variable domain is KAGVTQTPRYLIKTRGQQVTLSCSPISGHRSVSWYQQTPGQGLQFLFEYFSETQRNKGNFPGRFSGRQFSNSRSEMNVSTLELGDSALYLCASSLGEEGQPQHFGDGTRLSIL.

CDR3 DNA sequence: TGTGCCAGCAGCCGGGGCGGGGCTAGCGGGTACAATGAGCAGTTCTTC. Amino acids: CASSRGGASGYNEQFF. This sequence joins TRBV7-9 and TRBJ2-1; 8 positions match TRBD2. Germline CDR1 is SEHNR and CDR2 is FQNEAQ (reference sequence). The CDR3 loop spans 16 amino acids. V gave up 5 bases and J gave up 4 bases; unmatched junction bases: 10.

This clone was picked up one time. V gene TRBV4-1 combines with J gene TRBJ1-2; no clear D gene. This CDR3 spans 15 amino acids. Germline V gene sequence: CDR1 MGHRA, CDR2 YSYEKL. Trimming pared 2 bases from V and 3 bases from J, leaving 13 bases between. The CDR3 sequence: CASSQLMWQDYGYTF. The CDR3 DNA reads as TGCGCCAGCAGCCAATTAATGTGGCAAGACTATGGCTACACCTTC.

Written as DNA, the CDR3 is TGTGCCACCAGCAGCATTACAACTAATGAAAAACTGTTTTTT. This translates into CATSSITTNEKLFF. The V and J genes are TRBV15 and TRBJ1-4; no reliable D call. Looked up from germline, CDR1 is LNHNV and CDR2 is YYDKDF (reference sequence). Trimming stripped 3 bases from V and 0 bases from J, with 5 bases between. CDR3 length: 14 amino acids.

The V and J genes are TRBV2 and TRBJ2-5; 13 nucleotides agree with TRBD2. Germline V gives CDR1 SNHLY, CDR2 FYNNEI. CDR3 length equals 14 residues. The V gene end was trimmed by 6 bases and the J gene end by 5 bases; junction bases not matched to a gene: 3. CDR3 in amino acids: CASSELAGGETQYF. In DNA, the CDR3 is TGTGCCAGCAGCGAACTAGCGGGGGGGGAGACCCAGTACTTC.

This CDR3 is CASSFSGRVRQETQYF. DNA of the CDR3: TGTGCCAGCAGCTTTTCAGGGCGGGTAAGACAAGAGACCCAGTACTTC. The chain joins TRBV7-2 to TRBJ2-5, with D possibly called TRBD1 or TRBD2 (5 bases each). This CDR3 is 16 amino acids long. The ends were cut back, 3 bases at V and 2 bases at J, with 16 bases in the middle. Germline V CDR1 and CDR2: SGHTA, FQGNSA.

The chain uses TRBV4-1 and TRBJ2-5; tentative D call: TRBD2 (6 bases). Germline assignment: CDR1 MGHRA and CDR2 YSYEKL. The CDR3 has 15 amino acids. The V end lost 0 bases, the J end lost 0 bases, and 8 bases lay between the germline ends. Written as DNA, the CDR3 is TGCGCCAGCAGCCAAGATTCGGGGGACCAAGAGACCCAGTACTTC. Amino acids: CASSQDSGDQETQYF.

This clone was recorded a few times. V gene TRBV5-1 combines with J gene TRBJ2-5; D is perhaps TRBD2 (5 bases). Between the trimmed V and J ends, which lost 1 base and 0 bases, there was a span of 10 bases. Germline V gene data show CDR1 as SGHRS and CDR2 as YFSETQ. This CDR3 has 15 residues. The CDR3 loop reads CASSLWAGDQETQYF. CDR3 nucleotides: TGCGCCAGCAGCTTGTGGGCCGGGGACCAAGAGACCCAGTACTTC. Complete variable domain (other parts from reference TRBV5-1 and TRBJ2-5): KAGVTQTPRYLIKTRGQQVTLSCSPISGHRSVSWYQQTPGQGLQFLFEYFSETQRNKGNFPGRFSGRQFSNSRSEMNVSTLELGDSALYLCASSLWAGDQETQYFGPGTRLLVL.

J is TRBJ2-7 and V is TRBV19; no reliable D call. This CDR3 is built from 14 residues. Trimming removed 5 bases at V and 5 bases at J, with 16 bases between. Germline CDR1 LNHDA, CDR2 SQIVND (reference sequence). The CDR3 DNA follows: TGTGCCAGTAGTGAGCCCCGTCGCGTGGACGAGCAGTACTTC. It specifies CASSEPRRVDEQYF.

On this clone: One junction end disagrees with the germline gene, perhaps due to a read error. The chain is built from TRBV27 and TRBJ2-1; 7 positions match TRBD1. The CDR3 runs 14 residues. Germline V gives CDR1 MNHEY, CDR2 SMNVEV (reference sequence). The CDR3 region is CASTLTGVYNEQFF. DNA of the CDR3: TGTGCCAGCACTTTAACAGGGGTCTACAATGAGCAGTTCTTC.

The genes are TRBV11-1 and TRBJ2-1, with D possibly being TRBD1 (5 bases). The germline V and J ends were trimmed by 0 bases and 10 bases, with 13 bases remaining between them. Germline CDR1 SGHAT, CDR2 FQDESV (reference sequence). This CDR3 spans 14 amino acids. The CDR3 region has the DNA TGTGCCAGCAGCTTAGCGCTGCTAGGGGCCGAGCAGTTCTTC. It specifies CASSLALLGAEQFF. The entire variable domain, with the rest obtained from reference TRBV11-1 and TRBJ2-1, is as follows: EAEVAQSPRYKITEKSQAVAFWCDPISGHATLYWYRQILGQGPELLVQFQDESVVDDSQLPKDRFSAERLKGVDSTLKIQPAELGDSAMYLCASSLALLGAEQFFGPGTRLTVL.

The chain carries TRBV28 and TRBJ2-7, with TRBD1 identical over 12 bases. Losses at the gene ends were 6 bases for V and 6 bases for J; bases not matched to a gene: 15. Germline V gene lookup returns CDR1 MDHEN and CDR2 SYDVKM. The CDR3 is made up of 17 amino acids. CDR3 nucleotide sequence: TGTGCCAGCAGCTCCCCCTCCGGGACAGGGGGCGGGCTCGAGCAGTACTTC. It codes for CASSSPSGTGGGLEQYF.

This clone was counted many times. This chain connects TRBV27 to TRBJ2-4; TRBD2 might be the D (6 bases). Trimming took off 4 bases at V and 7 bases at J, with 14 bases between the two ends. Germline V gene data show CDR1 as MNHEY and CDR2 as SMNVEV (reference sequence). This CDR3 contains 14 residues. The CDR3 bases are TGTGCCAGCAGTTCCGACCTACTAGCTAACATTCAGTACTTC. This encodes CASSSDLLANIQYF.

The V and J genes are TRBV4-2 and TRBJ2-2; D uncertain. Germline assignment: CDR1 LGHNA and CDR2 YNFKEQ. This CDR3 is 15 amino acids long. V was cut by 1 base and J by 3 bases, with 9 bases left in between. The chain's CDR3 is CASSQGTKDTGELFF. In nucleotides, the CDR3 is TGTGCCAGCAGCCAAGGAACAAAAGACACCGGGGAGCTGTTTTTT.

The sample holds a few counts of this clone. The chain joins TRBV28 to TRBJ1-5; 9 nucleotides line up with TRBD1. The length of the CDR3 is 14 residues. V lost 5 bases and J lost 2; bases outside the gene matches: 1. The germline CDR1 and CDR2 sequences are MDHEN and SYDVKM. This CDR3 reads CASSTGGGNQPQHF. The CDR3 bases are TGTGCCAGCAGTACAGGGGGCGGCAATCAGCCCCAGCATTTT.

V and J are TRBV19 and TRBJ2-1, with D possibly being TRBD2 (6 bases). The CDR3 contains 19 residues. Deletions cut 3 bases from V and 5 bases from J, with 26 bases between. Germline V gene lookup returns CDR1 LNHDA and CDR2 SQIVND (reference sequence). CDR3 DNA: TGTGCCAGTAGTATCAAACCTAGCGTAAACCCCTGGGGAAACAATGAGCAGTTCTTC. This gives the protein CASSIKPSVNPWGNNEQFF.

The chain is built from TRBV5-1 and TRBJ1-4; D ambiguous. V shed 4 bases and J shed 8 bases, with 15 bases lying between them. The CDR3 covers 14 residues. The germline V gene encodes CDR1 SGHRS and CDR2 YFSETQ. CDR3 sequence (DNA): TGCGCCAGCAGCGCCTCCTTGGCGAAAGAAAAACTGTTTTTT. It codes for CASSASLAKEKLFF.